The source of this T cell receptor (beta chain) is a study of OX40 agonist ivuxolimab in advanced cancers. Across the whole study: Clinicians treated patients with ivuxolimab, an agonistic anti-OX40 (CD134) antibody. The eligibility criteria allowed prior anti-PD-1, anti-PD-L1 or anti-CTLA-4 therapy, and around 40% had some.

Germline V gene sequence: CDR1 SGHKS, CDR2 YYEKEE (reference sequence). The germline V and J ends were trimmed by 0 bases and 1 base, with 4 bases remaining between them. The CDR3 runs to 13 residues. Patients were ineligible given autoimmune disease history or systemic immunosuppression. Method: immunoSEQ multiplex PCR; TCRdb's copy keeps in-frame clones and lacks some. The table has around 30,000 clones, around nine tenths seen once. The TCR comes from an adult with an advanced solid tumor such as melanoma, head and neck, liver or kidney cancer. The sample here was CD4+ or CD8+ T cells sorted from blood, taken in a trial of the OX40 agonist ivuxolimab. The chain carries TRBV5-5 and TRBJ1-1; D call uncertain. The chain's CDR3 is CASSLDRNTEAFF. CDR3 nucleotide sequence: TGTGCCAGCAGCTTGGACAGGAACACTGAAGCTTTCTTT. The full variable domain, completed using reference TRBV5-5 and TRBJ1-1, is DAGVTQSPTHLIKTRGQQVTLRCSPISGHKSVSWYQQVLGQGPQFIFQYYEKEERGRGNFPDRFSARQFPNYSSELNVNALLLGDSALYLCASSLDRNTEAFFGQGTRLTVV.